The T cell receptor (beta chain) under discussion was sequenced for a study of breast tumors, draining lymph nodes, adjacent tissues. Findings of the study overall: The data were judged consistent with most tumor T cells coming from lymph node and expanding in tumor. Tumor repertoires ranked between lymph nodes and nontumor tissue in diversity, with V and J gene preferences. The lymph node origin of tumor T cells was framed as consistent with a hypothesis, not demonstrated. Tumor and nontumor repertoires were significantly more similar in luminal-like than in basal-like breast cancer.

As to this clonotype: Its antigen is unknown.

This CDR3 comprises 14 residues. V gave up 3 bases and J gave up 2 bases; unmatched junction bases: 3. The germline V gene encodes CDR1 SEHNR and CDR2 FQNEAQ (reference sequence). TCRdb ran MiXCR on the multiplex PCR reads and lists one entry per CDR3 protein. The sample holds 150,000 to 200,000 distinct CDR3 sequences, 25% to 40% seen once. Axillary draining lymph nodes of breast cancer patients supplied the node samples. Sequencing was performed on axillary lymph node tissue. This TCR was sampled from a female donor with breast cancer. Some clones in this sample may be carry-over from other donors' samples. The chain employs TRBV7-9 and TRBJ1-1; 7 bases match TRBD1. The CDR3 DNA follows: TGTGCCAGCAGCTTGACAGGGCCCAACACTGAAGCTTTCTTT. As protein: CASSLTGPNTEAFF.